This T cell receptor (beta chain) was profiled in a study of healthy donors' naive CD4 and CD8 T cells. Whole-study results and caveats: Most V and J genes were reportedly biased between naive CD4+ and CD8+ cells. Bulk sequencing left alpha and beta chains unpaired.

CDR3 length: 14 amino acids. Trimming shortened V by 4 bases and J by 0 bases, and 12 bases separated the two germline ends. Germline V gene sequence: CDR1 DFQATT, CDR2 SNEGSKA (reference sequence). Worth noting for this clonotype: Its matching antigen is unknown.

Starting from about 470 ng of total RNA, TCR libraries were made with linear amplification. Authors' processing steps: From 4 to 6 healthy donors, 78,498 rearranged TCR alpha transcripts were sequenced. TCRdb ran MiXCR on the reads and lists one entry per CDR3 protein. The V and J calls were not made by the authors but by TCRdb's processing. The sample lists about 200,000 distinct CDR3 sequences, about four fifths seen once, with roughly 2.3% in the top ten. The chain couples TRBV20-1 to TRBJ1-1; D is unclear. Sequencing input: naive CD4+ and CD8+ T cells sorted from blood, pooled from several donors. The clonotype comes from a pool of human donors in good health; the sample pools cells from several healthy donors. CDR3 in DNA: TGCAGTGCTAATTTTGGGTCTGTGAACACTGAAGCTTTCTTT. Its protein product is CSANFGSVNTEAFF.